Following are 20 T cell receptor beta chains from one sample sequenced in a study of cytomegalovirus exposure and HLA in healthy donors. The PCR had 60 Vbeta and 13 Jbeta primers. Generated by immunoSEQ multiplex PCR, the TCRdb table keeps only in-frame clones and is missing some. The data hold fewer than 60,000 clones, with roughly 77% observed a single time. Sequenced sample: PBMCs. These receptors all come from a woman between 40 and 55 years old in good health and CMV-seropositive.

This clone was seen a few times. The V call is TRBV11-1, the J call TRBJ1-3, with D unclear. The CDR3 contains 14 residues. Germline V CDR1 and CDR2: SGHAT, FQDESV (reference sequence). V was shortened by 0 bases and J by 8 bases, with 11 bases between the two germline ends. As DNA, the CDR3 is TGTGCCAGCAGCTTAGCGGAACGGAGGGACACCATATATTTT. Translating gives CASSLAERRDTIYF.

This rearrangement joins TRBV18 to TRBJ2-3; tentative D call: TRBD2 (5 bases). From germline, CDR1 is KGHSH and CDR2 LQKENI. The CDR3 sequence is 13 residues long. Trimming took 6 bases from V and 5 from J, leaving 12 bases between them. Here the CDR3 DNA reads TGTGCCAGCTCGCCCGGACTTGAAGATACGCAGTATTTT. This translates into CASSPGLEDTQYF.

CDR3 region: CASSFRGGNSPLHF. DNA of the CDR3: TGTGCCAGCAGCTTCAGGGGAGGGAATTCACCCCTCCACTTT. The V gene is TRBV7-2, the J gene TRBJ1-6; the D gene is possibly TRBD1 (6 bases). V lost 3 bases to trimming and J lost 7 bases, with 10 bases between them. CDR3 size: 14 residues. Germline CDR1 is SGHTA and CDR2 is FQGNSA. Full variable domain (rest looked up from reference TRBV7-2 and TRBJ1-6): GAGVSQSPSNKVTEKGKDVELRCDPISGHTALYWYRQSLGQGLEFLIYFQGNSAPDKSGLPSDRFSAERTGGSVSTLTIQRTQQEDSAVYLCASSFRGGNSPLHFGNGTRLTVT.

This chain links TRBV9 with TRBJ1-2; 7 positions agree with TRBD1. From germline, CDR1 is SGDLS and CDR2 YYNGEE. Losses at the gene ends were 3 bases for V and 7 bases for J; bases not matched to a gene: 6. The CDR3 length is 13 residues. Written as DNA, the CDR3 is TGTGCCAGCAGCGGGGACAGCCTCGGTGGCTACACCTTC. Translation gives CASSGDSLGGYTF.

The CDR3 reads CASSNIGQNNQPQHF. As DNA, the CDR3 is TGCGCCAGCAGCAATATTGGACAGAACAATCAGCCCCAGCATTTT. The chain employs TRBV4-1 and TRBJ1-5; perhaps TRBD1 as D (6 bases). The germline V and J ends were trimmed by 5 bases and 3 bases, with 14 bases remaining between them. The CDR3 is 15 residues long. Germline CDR1 MGHRA, CDR2 YSYEKL.

The V call is TRBV4-3, the J call TRBJ1-1, with no clear D. From germline, CDR1 is LGHNA and CDR2 YSLEER. The ends were cut back, 1 base at V and 0 bases at J, with 12 bases in the middle. The CDR3 loop spans 16 amino acids. CDR3 DNA sequence: TGCGCCAGCAGCCAAGCCTACAGCTACATGAACACTGAAGCTTTCTTT. Its protein product is CASSQAYSYMNTEAFF.

This rearrangement joins TRBV5-8 to TRBJ2-5, with 9 nucleotides matching TRBD1. V was pared by 5 bases and J by 7 bases, with 12 bases of the junction left unmatched. CDR1 and CDR2 from the germline V gene are SGHTS and YDEGEE. CDR3 length: 15 residues. CDR3 nucleotides: TGTGCCAGCAGTCAAACCCGGGACAGGGTCTTGACCCAGTACTTC. This codes for CASSQTRDRVLTQYF.

The rearrangement joins TRBV7-2 to TRBJ2-7; the D gene is possibly TRBD1 (6 bases). This CDR3 is built from 15 residues. CDR1 is SGHTA and CDR2 is FQGNSA in the germline V gene. Trimming left V 5 bases short and J 0 bases short, with 14 bases between. The CDR3 DNA reads TGTGCCAGCAGCGTCGGGACACGGAGCTCCTACGAGCAGTACTTC. Its translation: CASSVGTRSSYEQYF.

Points on this clone: The CDR3 end shows no conserved phenylalanine or tryptophan, and so a read error is likely. Because the CDR3's place on the DNA is in doubt, the DNA is left out and the CDR3 is given as listed by TCRdb. The CDR3 sequence is CASRPRTGAYEQYL. V usage is TRBV21-1 and J usage is TRBJ2-7; the DNA was not used to check the table's D call, TRBD1. TRBV21-1 is marked as a pseudogene. The CDR3 sequence runs 14 residues, both termini included.

This clone was found a few times. The chain links TRBV5-6 to TRBJ2-1; weak D call: TRBD1 (6 bases). Germline V lookup: CDR1 SGHDT, CDR2 YYEEEE. The germline V and J ends were trimmed by 4 bases and 7 bases, with 18 bases remaining between them. The CDR3 is 15 amino acids. CDR3 coding DNA: TGTGCCAGCAGCCCCACAGGGAGAATAACAAATGAGCAGTTCTTC. Protein product: CASSPTGRITNEQFF.

The chain links TRBV27 to TRBJ2-4; 9 bases match TRBD2. The J segment lost 0 bases and the V segment lost 8 bases, leaving 11 bases of the junction unmatched. CDR1 is MNHEY and CDR2 is SMNVEV in the germline V gene (reference sequence). The CDR3 is 17 residues long. CDR3 sequence: CASASASGELAKNIQYF. CDR3 nucleotide sequence: TGTGCCAGCGCCTCGGCTAGCGGGGAACTAGCCAAAAACATTCAGTACTTC.

The DNA for the CDR3 is TGTGCCAGCAGCGAACAGGGAGGGAATTCACCCCTCCACTTT. Translating it yields CASSEQGGNSPLHF. The chain combines TRBV5-4 with TRBJ1-6; D possibly corresponds to TRBD1 (6 bases). This CDR3 is built from 14 residues. V was pared by 4 bases and J by 7 bases, with 12 bases between. Germline V gene lookup returns CDR1 SGHNT and CDR2 YYREEE (reference sequence).

V usage is TRBV19 and J usage is TRBJ2-1; 7 nucleotides align to TRBD1. This CDR3 contains 13 residues. Trimming at V came to 0 bases and at J to 7 bases, leaving 0 bases not matched to a gene. Looked up from germline, CDR1 is LNHDA and CDR2 is SQIVND (reference sequence). The CDR3 protein is CASSIDRGNEQFF. The CDR3 DNA reads TGTGCCAGTAGTATAGACAGGGGGAATGAGCAGTTCTTC.

CDR3 bases: TGCGCCAGCAGCTTGGCGGGGGAGCACAATGAGCAGTTCTTC. Its protein is CASSLAGEHNEQFF. V and J are TRBV5-1 and TRBJ2-1; a weak D match, TRBD2 (6 bases). Looked up from germline, CDR1 is SGHRS and CDR2 is YFSETQ. This CDR3 has 14 residues. V was shortened by 0 bases and J by 5 bases, with 9 bases between the two germline ends.

This sequence joins TRBV4-2 and TRBJ2-2, with TRBD2 matching 9 bases. V gave up 4 bases and J gave up 4 bases; unmatched junction bases: 7. Germline loops: CDR1 LGHNA, CDR2 YNFKEQ. The CDR3 extends over 16 amino acids. The CDR3 DNA is TGTGCCAGCAGCCCTGGCCCGCGGGGGGGCACCGGGGAGCTGTTTTTT. It translates to CASSPGPRGGTGELFF.

The rearrangement links TRBV5-4 to TRBJ1-3, with D possibly TRBD1 on 6 matching bases. Trimming pared 4 bases from V and 4 bases from J, leaving 12 bases between. Germline values: CDR1 SGHNT, CDR2 YYREEE (reference sequence). The CDR3 runs 14 residues. The CDR3 DNA sequence: TGTGCCAGCAGCCCGGACAGTCTCGGAAACACCATATATTTT. This encodes CASSPDSLGNTIYF.

The V and J genes are TRBV18 and TRBJ1-2, with TRBD1 matching 7 bases. J was trimmed by 2 bases and V by 6 bases; bases with no gene match: 6. The CDR3 covers 14 residues. Germline V lookup: CDR1 KGHSH, CDR2 LQKENI. CDR3 region: CASSPKGANYGYTF. The CDR3 nucleotides are TGTGCCAGCTCCCCTAAGGGGGCGAACTATGGCTACACCTTC.

CDR3 region: CASSPDNYEQYF. In DNA, the CDR3 is TGTGCCAGCAGCCCGGACAACTACGAGCAGTACTTC. The genes are TRBV9 and TRBJ2-7; a weak D match, TRBD1 (5 bases). V was shortened by 4 bases and J by 3 bases, with 8 bases between the two germline ends. The CDR3 covers 12 residues. Looked up from germline, CDR1 is SGDLS and CDR2 is YYNGEE.

The chain links TRBV18 to TRBJ1-5, with 8 bases aligning to TRBD1. The CDR3 covers 13 residues. Germline-derived CDR1 and CDR2 are KGHSH and LQKENI. J gave up 6 bases and V 5 bases, and 3 bases lay outside the gene matches. The DNA for the CDR3 is TGTGCCAGCTCAACGGACAGGGCTCAGCCCCAGCATTTT. It encodes CASSTDRAQPQHF.

The chain employs TRBV5-4 and TRBJ2-1; perhaps TRBD2 as D (6 bases). Trimming stripped 4 bases from V and 2 bases from J, with 10 bases between. CDR1 and CDR2 from the germline V gene are SGHNT and YYREEE (reference sequence). This CDR3 is built from 14 residues. The CDR3 DNA is TGTGCCAGCAGCACCGGACTAACCTACAATGAGCAGTTCTTC. Translated: CASSTGLTYNEQFF. The whole variable domain, remainder taken from reference TRBV5-4 and TRBJ2-1, is ETGVTQSPTHLIKTRGQQVTLRCSSQSGHNTVSWYQQALGQGPQFIFQYYREEENGRGNFPPRFSGLQFPNYSSELNVNALELDDSALYLCASSTGLTYNEQFFGPGTRLTVL.